The rows below give T cell receptor beta chains drawn from one sample of a study of human T cells and chemical hapten exposure. TCRdb re-called the RACE reads with MiXCR, one entry per CDR3 protein. The sample records some 300,000 distinct CDR3 sequences, 4.5% to 7% being singletons. The sample consisted of whole blood, taken in connection with sensitization to the hapten diphenylcyclopropenone (DPC). These receptors were collected from a woman between 18 and 30 years old with alopecia areata. Some clones in this sample may be carry-over from other donors' samples. Both conserved end residues are part of each CDR3. D genes are given only for firm matches. Only part of the rows carry a size: once, few, many, or a class if the clone is expanded.

J gene: TRBJ2-7; V gene: TRBV7-2; D gene: NA; clone size: many; CDR3 protein: CASTRVVADHEQYF; CDR3 DNA: TGTGCCAGCACCAGAGTGGTCGCGGACCACGAGCAGTACTTC
J gene: TRBJ2-6; V gene: TRBV6-5; D gene: NA; clone size: many; CDR3 protein: CASSISGANVLTF; CDR3 DNA: TGTGCCAGCTCTATCTCTGGGGCCAACGTCCTGACTTTC
J gene: TRBJ1-6; V gene: TRBV7-3; D gene: NA; clone size: NA; CDR3 protein: CASSSGQASPLHF; CDR3 DNA: TGTGCCAGCAGCTCCGGACAAGCTTCACCCCTCCACTTT
J gene: TRBJ2-2; V gene: TRBV4-2; D gene: TRBD2; clone size: many; CDR3 protein: CASSQETSGETGELFF; CDR3 DNA: TGTGCCAGCAGCCAAGAAACTAGCGGGGAGACCGGGGAGCTGTTTTTT
J gene: TRBJ1-6; V gene: TRBV12-3/TRBV12-4; D gene: TRBD1; clone size: few; CDR3 protein: CATNRGSSYNSPLHF; CDR3 DNA: TGTGCGACCAACAGGGGCAGCTCCTATAATTCACCCCTCCACTTT
J gene: TRBJ2-1; V gene: TRBV12-3/TRBV12-4; D gene: TRBD2; clone size: few; CDR3 protein: CASTPRRGGSINEQFF; CDR3 DNA: TGTGCCAGCACCCCCCGACGGGGGGGGTCGATCAATGAGCAGTTCTTC
J gene: TRBJ2-5; V gene: TRBV5-1; D gene: TRBD2; clone size: few; CDR3 protein: CASSSTGGSSETQYF; CDR3 DNA: TGCGCCAGCAGCTCGACCGGGGGGAGTAGCGAGACCCAGTACTTC
J gene: TRBJ2-7; V gene: TRBV7-7; D gene: NA; clone size: many; CDR3 protein: CASSLGRGPVDEQYF; CDR3 DNA: TGTGCTAGCAGCTTAGGGCGGGGGCCCGTGGACGAGCAGTACTTC
J gene: TRBJ1-1; V gene: TRBV28; D gene: NA; clone size: few; CDR3 protein: CASRPTPNTEAFF; CDR3 DNA: TGTGCCAGCAGACCCACACCGAACACTGAAGCTTTCTTT
J gene: TRBJ1-1; V gene: TRBV5-1; D gene: NA; clone size: NA; CDR3 protein: CASSLSRGPLMNTEAFF; CDR3 DNA: TGCGCCAGCAGCTTGTCCAGGGGCCCCCTTATGAACACTGAAGCTTTCTTT
J gene: TRBJ1-1; V gene: TRBV7-6; D gene: NA; clone size: few; CDR3 protein: CASSSGRPGRDTEAFF; CDR3 DNA: TGTGCCAGCAGCTCAGGGAGGCCAGGGCGGGACACTGAAGCTTTCTTT
J gene: TRBJ1-5; V gene: TRBV12-3/TRBV12-4; D gene: NA; clone size: NA; CDR3 protein: CASSPIQGSRRPQHF; CDR3 DNA: TGTGCCAGCAGCCCTATACAGGGTTCCCGGCGGCCCCAGCATTTT
J gene: TRBJ2-4; V gene: TRBV5-1; D gene: TRBD1; clone size: many; CDR3 protein: CASSSPGGLAKNIQYF; CDR3 DNA: TGCGCCAGCAGCTCACCAGGGGGTCTGGCCAAAAACATTCAGTACTTC
J gene: TRBJ1-6; V gene: TRBV20-1; D gene: NA; clone size: few; CDR3 protein: CSARTGSNNSPLHF; CDR3 DNA: TGCAGTGCTAGGACGGGGTCCAATAATTCACCCCTCCACTTT
J gene: TRBJ2-1; V gene: TRBV4-3; D gene: NA; clone size: few; CDR3 protein: CASSQDEQAPYNEQFF; CDR3 DNA: TGCGCCAGCAGCCAAGATGAACAGGCACCTTACAATGAGCAGTTCTTC
J gene: TRBJ2-2; V gene: TRBV5-1; D gene: NA; clone size: NA; CDR3 protein: CASSLIGSGDTGELFF; CDR3 DNA: TGCGCCAGCAGCTTGATTGGGTCAGGCGACACCGGGGAGCTGTTTTTT
J gene: TRBJ2-7; V gene: TRBV4-1; D gene: TRBD1; clone size: many; CDR3 protein: CASSRLGTGRYEQYF; CDR3 DNA: TGCGCCAGCAGCCGCCTAGGGACAGGACGCTACGAGCAGTACTTC
J gene: TRBJ2-1; V gene: TRBV7-2; D gene: TRBD2; clone size: few; CDR3 protein: CASSRSGGRYNEQFF; CDR3 DNA: TGTGCCAGCAGCCGAAGCGGGGGGCGCTACAATGAGCAGTTCTTC
J gene: TRBJ2-2; V gene: TRBV29-1; D gene: NA; clone size: many; CDR3 protein: CSVGSDGELFF; CDR3 DNA: TGCAGCGTTGGCTCGGACGGGGAGCTGTTTTTT
J gene: TRBJ2-7; V gene: TRBV7-9; D gene: TRBD1; clone size: few; CDR3 protein: CASSLGQGGDYGKYEQYF; CDR3 DNA: TGTGCCAGCAGCTTGGGACAGGGAGGAGACTACGGAAAGTACGAGCAGTACTTC
J gene: TRBJ2-1; V gene: TRBV6-2/TRBV6-3; D gene: NA; clone size: few; CDR3 protein: CASSSEPLAGGCEQFF; CDR3 DNA: TGTGCCAGCAGTTCTGAACCCCTCGCAGGGGGGTGTGAGCAGTTCTTC
J gene: TRBJ2-7; V gene: TRBV29-1; D gene: NA; clone size: many; CDR3 protein: CSVEGTAYEQYF; CDR3 DNA: TGCAGCGTTGAAGGTACCGCCTACGAGCAGTACTTC
J gene: TRBJ2-5; V gene: TRBV12-3/TRBV12-4; D gene: NA; clone size: many; CDR3 protein: CASSPKRETQYF; CDR3 DNA: TGTGCCAGCAGTCCGAAGAGAGAGACCCAGTACTTC
J gene: TRBJ1-4; V gene: TRBV9; D gene: TRBD1; clone size: few; CDR3 protein: CASSVGQGRGSNEKLFF; CDR3 DNA: TGTGCCAGCAGCGTAGGACAGGGGCGGGGATCTAATGAAAAACTGTTTTTT
J gene: TRBJ1-1; V gene: TRBV10-3; D gene: NA; clone size: many; CDR3 protein: CAISESGQVNTEAFF; CDR3 DNA: TGTGCCATCAGTGAGTCAGGGCAGGTGAACACTGAAGCTTTCTTT
J gene: TRBJ2-1; V gene: TRBV7-9; D gene: TRBD1; clone size: many; CDR3 protein: CASSLRQGTYNEQFF; CDR3 DNA: TGTGCCAGCAGCCTCCGACAGGGAACCTACAATGAGCAGTTCTTC
J gene: TRBJ2-5; V gene: TRBV18; D gene: NA; clone size: few; CDR3 protein: CASSPRAGYETQYF; CDR3 DNA: TGTGCCAGCTCACCAAGGGCAGGGTATGAGACCCAGTACTTC
J gene: TRBJ2-3; V gene: TRBV7-8; D gene: TRBD2; clone size: NA; CDR3 protein: CASRRTSGGFGTDTQYF; CDR3 DNA: TGTGCCAGCAGGCGGACTAGCGGGGGGTTTGGCACAGATACGCAGTATTTT
J gene: TRBJ2-1; V gene: TRBV6-2/TRBV6-3; D gene: NA; clone size: NA; CDR3 protein: CASSYLESGKQFF; CDR3 DNA: TGTGCCAGCAGTTACTTGGAATCAGGGAAGCAGTTCTTC
J gene: TRBJ1-2; V gene: TRBV6-2/TRBV6-3; D gene: TRBD1; clone size: NA; CDR3 protein: CASGYRGEGYTF; CDR3 DNA: TGTGCCAGCGGGTACAGGGGAGAAGGCTACACCTTC
J gene: TRBJ2-3; V gene: TRBV5-1; D gene: NA; clone size: few; CDR3 protein: CASSLEAPPTDTQYF; CDR3 DNA: TGCGCCAGCAGCTTGGAGGCCCCCCCCACAGATACGCAGTATTTT
J gene: TRBJ2-7; V gene: TRBV9; D gene: TRBD2; clone size: NA; CDR3 protein: CASSPPTGEGWREQYF; CDR3 DNA: TGTGCCAGCAGCCCTCCTACGGGGGAGGGATGGAGAGAGCAGTACTTC
J gene: TRBJ2-7; V gene: TRBV18; D gene: NA; clone size: NA; CDR3 protein: CASSPVRQRTGGEQYF; CDR3 DNA: TGTGCCAGCTCACCGGTTCGACAGCGGACTGGGGGAGAGCAGTACTTC
J gene: TRBJ1-5; V gene: TRBV18; D gene: NA; clone size: many; CDR3 protein: CASSLSLGIGADSNQPQHF; CDR3 DNA: TGTGCCAGCTCCCTCAGTCTGGGGATCGGGGCCGATAGCAATCAGCCCCAGCATTTT
J gene: TRBJ1-1; V gene: TRBV10-3; D gene: NA; clone size: few; CDR3 protein: CAIRMAHGRTNTEAFF; CDR3 DNA: TGTGCCATCAGGATGGCTCATGGACGGACGAACACTGAAGCTTTCTTT
J gene: TRBJ2-1; V gene: TRBV19; D gene: NA; clone size: many; CDR3 protein: CASSDRRVNEQFF; CDR3 DNA: TGTGCCAGTAGTGACAGGAGAGTCAATGAGCAGTTCTTC
J gene: TRBJ1-5; V gene: TRBV6-1; D gene: NA; clone size: NA; CDR3 protein: CASVYYLGWNQPQHF; CDR3 DNA: TGTGCCAGCGTCTATTACTTGGGATGGAATCAGCCCCAGCATTTT
J gene: TRBJ2-7; V gene: TRBV18; D gene: NA; clone size: NA; CDR3 protein: CASSPLERGEQYF; CDR3 DNA: TGTGCCAGCTCACCCCTCGAACGGGGCGAGCAGTACTTC